A selection of T cell receptor beta chains follows, all from one sample in a study of T cells in Graves' hyperthyroidism and ophthalmopathy. A single record per CDR3 protein comes from TCRdb applying MiXCR to the multiplex PCR reads. The sample yields about 570,000 distinct CDR3 sequences, about half seen once. The source material was peripheral blood or thyroid tissue (not recorded which). All receptors come from an adult woman with Graves' disease, either hyperthyroidism or ophthalmopathy (not recorded which). CDR3s include the opening cysteine and the closing phenylalanine or tryptophan. A D gene is named only where the DNA matches it firmly. Some rows mark clone size as missing; the rest say once, few, many or name a class of expanded clone.

d_call,cdr3_length,j_call,v_call,clone_size,cdr3_aa,cdr3_nt
.,11,TRBJ2-6,TRBV5-1,once,CASSLVRTEAF,TGCGCCAGCAGCTTGGTGCGGACTGAAGCTTTC
.,13,TRBJ1-5,TRBV7-8,.,CASSRDGYQPQHF,TGTGCCAGCAGCCGGGACGGCTATCAGCCCCAGCATTTT
TRBD1,13,TRBJ2-7,TRBV10-3,.,CAIVRDSFYEQYF,TGTGCCATAGTCCGGGACAGTTTCTACGAGCAGTACTTC
.,13,TRBJ2-7,TRBV28,many,CASSRSSGYEQYF,TGTGCCAGCAGCCGTAGTAGCGGCTACGAGCAGTACTTC
.,14,TRBJ1-2,TRBV12-3/TRBV12-4,few,CASSLIPRVYGYTF,TGTGCCAGCAGTTTAATTCCACGCGTCTATGGCTACACCTTC
.,14,TRBJ2-7,TRBV29-1,once,CSVAGVSGSYEQYF,TGCAGCGTTGCAGGCGTGTCAGGGAGCTACGAGCAGTACTTC
TRBD1,18,TRBJ1-5,TRBV20-1,many,CSATSASRGGTSNQPQHF,TGCAGTGCTACCTCAGCATCCCGAGGGGGCACAAGCAATCAGCCCCAGCATTTT
.,14,TRBJ2-5,TRBV5-1,many,CASSFYREGETQYF,TGCGCCAGCAGCTTTTACAGGGAGGGGGAGACCCAGTACTTC
TRBD1,16,TRBJ1-5,TRBV6-5,many,CASSIDRARGNQPQHF,TGTGCCAGCAGCATTGACAGGGCTCGTGGCAATCAGCCCCAGCATTTT
TRBD1,15,TRBJ1-6,TRBV15,.,CATSSLGQGTSPLHF,TGTGCCACCAGCAGCCTGGGACAGGGAACCTCACCCCTCCACTTT